These T cell receptor beta chains were read from a single sample in a study of blood T cell repertoires in COVID-19. Some clones are missing from TCRdb's copy, which holds only in-frame ones; the method was immunoSEQ multiplex PCR. The table lists about 380,000 clones, roughly 90% of them singletons. The sequencing input was peripheral blood. These receptors were obtained from a young man with active or convalescent COVID-19. Each CDR3 is given with its conserved first and last residue. D genes are given only for firm matches. Rows give clone size only sometimes, using once, few, many, or a class for an expanded clone.

TGTGCCACCAGCAGAGATCTTAGAAACACCGGGGAGCTGTTTTTT,CATSRDLRNTGELFF,TRBV15,.,TRBJ2-2,.
TGTGCCAGCAGTCCCCAGCGGGGACTCAATGAGCAGTTCTTC,CASSPQRGLNEQFF,TRBV28,few,TRBJ2-1,TRBD2
TGTGCCAGCAGTTTCAGTGGACTAGCGGGAGACGAGCAGTTCTTC,CASSFSGLAGDEQFF,TRBV28,.,TRBJ2-1,TRBD2
TGCGCCAGCAGCCACACAGGGGGTGAAAAACTGTTTTTT,CASSHTGGEKLFF,TRBV4-3,.,TRBJ1-4,TRBD1
TGTGCCAGCAGCCCGAGGGACAGTCGACAAGAGACCCAGTACTTC,CASSPRDSRQETQYF,TRBV21-1,.,TRBJ2-5,.
TGTGCCAGCAGTTACTTCGGGAGTAATCAGCCCCAGCATTTT,CASSYFGSNQPQHF,TRBV6-2/TRBV6-3,.,TRBJ1-5,.
TGCGCCAGCAGCTTGGATTTCCAGGGCAATCAGCCCCAGCATTTT,CASSLDFQGNQPQHF,TRBV5-1,.,TRBJ1-5,.
TGTGCCACCAGTGATTCCGGGACTTTCACTGAAGCTTTCTTT,CATSDSGTFTEAFF,TRBV24-1,once,TRBJ1-1,.
TGTGCCAGTAGTATAGGGGGACTAGCGGGAAACGCCAGGGCGCAGTATTTT,CASSIGGLAGNARAQYF,TRBV19,.,TRBJ2-3,TRBD2
TGTGCCAGCTCAGAACTTGACAATGCTGAAGCTTTCTTT,CASSELDNAEAFF,TRBV18,few,TRBJ1-1,.
TGTGCCATCAGTGAGGGGCGGGAGTACGGCACAGATACGCAGTATTTT,CAISEGREYGTDTQYF,TRBV10-3,.,TRBJ2-3,TRBD2
TGTGCCAGCTCACCACCCAGCGGGGTCTCCTACAATGAGCAGTTCTTC,CASSPPSGVSYNEQFF,TRBV18,.,TRBJ2-1,TRBD2
TGTGCCAGCAGCTTAGTCCTAGGGCGGGAAGAGACCCAGTACTTC,CASSLVLGREETQYF,TRBV7-2,.,TRBJ2-5,.
TGTGCCAGCAGCTTTGGATCGCCCCGGTGGTCCTATAATTCACCCCTCCACTTT,CASSFGSPRWSYNSPLHF,TRBV12-1,.,TRBJ1-6,.
TGTGCCAGCAGTCCGAAGGGACTAGCGGGGGACACAGATACGCAGTATTTT,CASSPKGLAGDTDTQYF,TRBV27,.,TRBJ2-3,TRBD2
TGCAGTGCTAGTCCCGGCACCGGGAGGGATAACTATGGCTACACCTTC,CSASPGTGRDNYGYTF,TRBV20-1,few,TRBJ1-2,.
TGTGCCAGCAGCTTAGGGTGGCGGGAGGGCCGCGATACGCAGTATTTT,CASSLGWREGRDTQYF,TRBV7-9,once,TRBJ2-3,TRBD2
TGTGCCAGCAGTGGGGGGGTTCATTCACCCCTCCACTTT,CASSGGVHSPLHF,TRBV7-2,.,TRBJ1-6,.
TGTGCCAGTAGTAAAGACAGGGGCAGCAATCAGCCCCAGCATTTT,CASSKDRGSNQPQHF,TRBV19,.,TRBJ1-5,TRBD1
TGTGCCAGCAGTGACTCGACTAGCGGGGGCGCAGATACGCAGTATTTT,CASSDSTSGGADTQYF,TRBV6-4,.,TRBJ2-3,TRBD2
TGTGCCAGCAGCAACACCGGGACTAGCGGTACCTACGAGCAGTACTTC,CASSNTGTSGTYEQYF,TRBV9,.,TRBJ2-7,TRBD2
TGTGCCAGCAGTTTACAGGGACTCAATCAGCCCCAGCATTTT,CASSLQGLNQPQHF,TRBV27,.,TRBJ1-5,.
TGTGCCACCAGTGCTACACAGGGGAATACGCAGTATTTT,CATSATQGNTQYF,TRBV24-1,.,TRBJ2-3,TRBD1
TGCGCCAGCAGCCAAGACAGGGGGAACTATGGCTACACCTTC,CASSQDRGNYGYTF,TRBV4-3,.,TRBJ1-2,TRBD1
TGTGCCAGCAGTTTATCAGGGACAGGGCCTTTGGACTATGGCTACACCTTC,CASSLSGTGPLDYGYTF,TRBV27,once,TRBJ1-2,TRBD1
TGCAGCGCCCGGACAGGCACCTACGAGCAGTACTTC,CSARTGTYEQYF,TRBV29-1,.,TRBJ2-7,TRBD1
TGTGCCAGCAGTTACGTGGAGGATCAGCCCCAGCATTTT,CASSYVEDQPQHF,TRBV6-2/TRBV6-3,.,TRBJ1-5,.